The rows below give T cell receptor beta chains drawn from one sample of a study of blood T cell repertoires in COVID-19. Method: immunoSEQ multiplex PCR; TCRdb's copy keeps in-frame clones and lacks some. The table has 250,000 to 350,000 clones, about nine tenths seen once. Material: peripheral blood. These receptors all stem from a woman aged 30 to 39 with COVID-19, enrolled during active disease. Both conserved end residues are part of each CDR3. Each record gives: CDR3 DNA, CDR3 protein, clone size, V gene, D gene, J gene. The D gene is left open where the match is weak. Expanded clones are given a class, and other clones once, few, many or no size at all.

CDR3nt: TGTGCCAGCAGCCCGAGGACAGGGGGGACCCAAGAGACCCAGTACTTC
CDR3aa: CASSPRTGGTQETQYF
abundance: -
v_gene: TRBV7-6
d_gene: TRBD1
j_gene: TRBJ2-5

CDR3nt: TGTGCCAGCAGCTACGGGACAGGTGTCAGGGAGCAGTACTTC
CDR3aa: CASSYGTGVREQYF
abundance: -
v_gene: TRBV7-9
d_gene: TRBD1
j_gene: TRBJ2-7

CDR3nt: TGTGCCAGCAGCCCACGGACAGGGAGCAATCAGCCCCAGCATTTT
CDR3aa: CASSPRTGSNQPQHF
abundance: -
v_gene: TRBV7-2
d_gene: TRBD1
j_gene: TRBJ1-5

CDR3nt: TGTGCCAGCAGCAAACCCGGGGGCTCCTACGAGCAGTACTTC
CDR3aa: CASSKPGGSYEQYF
abundance: -
v_gene: TRBV11-2
d_gene: -
j_gene: TRBJ2-7

CDR3nt: TGTGCCAGCAGCCATAGTGGAAACACCATATATTTT
CDR3aa: CASSHSGNTIYF
abundance: -
v_gene: TRBV3-1/TRBV3-2
d_gene: -
j_gene: TRBJ1-3

CDR3nt: TGTGCCAGCAGCGGAGTGCAGGGCTACTATGGCTACACCTTC
CDR3aa: CASSGVQGYYGYTF
abundance: -
v_gene: TRBV9
d_gene: -
j_gene: TRBJ1-2

CDR3nt: TGTGCCAGCTCATTCTTGGGACAGGGGGCCCAAGAGACCCAGTACTTC
CDR3aa: CASSFLGQGAQETQYF
abundance: -
v_gene: TRBV18
d_gene: TRBD1
j_gene: TRBJ2-5

CDR3nt: TGTGCCAGCAGAGCCCGAGTCGATGAGCAGTTCTTC
CDR3aa: CASRARVDEQFF
abundance: -
v_gene: TRBV6-5
d_gene: -
j_gene: TRBJ2-1

CDR3nt: TGCGCCAGCAGCTGGAACAGGGGGTATAATGAGCAGTTCTTC
CDR3aa: CASSWNRGYNEQFF
abundance: -
v_gene: TRBV5-1
d_gene: TRBD1
j_gene: TRBJ2-1

CDR3nt: TGTGCCTGGAGTGCTTACAGGGGGCTCGAGCAGTACTTC
CDR3aa: CAWSAYRGLEQYF
abundance: -
v_gene: TRBV30
d_gene: TRBD1
j_gene: TRBJ2-7

CDR3nt: TGTGCCAGCAGTTTAGCGGCAAACTCACCCCTCCACTTT
CDR3aa: CASSLAANSPLHF
abundance: -
v_gene: TRBV27
d_gene: -
j_gene: TRBJ1-6

CDR3nt: TGCGCCAGCAGCTTGGCCCTCCAGGGGAACACCGGGGAGCTGTTTTTT
CDR3aa: CASSLALQGNTGELFF
abundance: -
v_gene: TRBV5-1
d_gene: -
j_gene: TRBJ2-2

CDR3nt: TGTGCCAGTAGTATTTGGGGGGAAGGCTACACCTTC
CDR3aa: CASSIWGEGYTF
abundance: once
v_gene: TRBV19
d_gene: -
j_gene: TRBJ1-2

CDR3nt: TGTGCCAGCAGCCAAGATTTAGCGGGGTACAATGAGCAGTTCTTC
CDR3aa: CASSQDLAGYNEQFF
abundance: -
v_gene: TRBV3-1/TRBV3-2
d_gene: TRBD2
j_gene: TRBJ2-1

CDR3nt: TGTGCCAGCAGCTTGGGTTGGGGAGGCGGGGATGAGCAGTTCTTC
CDR3aa: CASSLGWGGGDEQFF
abundance: -
v_gene: TRBV5-5
d_gene: -
j_gene: TRBJ2-1

CDR3nt: TGTGCCACCCATAGTAGCCCAGATACGCAGTATTTT
CDR3aa: CATHSSPDTQYF
abundance: -
v_gene: TRBV28
d_gene: -
j_gene: TRBJ2-3

CDR3nt: TGTGCCAGCAGCCCCCGGCGGGGGGTATATGGCTACACCTTC
CDR3aa: CASSPRRGVYGYTF
abundance: -
v_gene: TRBV7-8
d_gene: -
j_gene: TRBJ1-2

CDR3nt: TGTGCCAGCGTTCGACAGGGAAATTCACCCCTCCACTTT
CDR3aa: CASVRQGNSPLHF
abundance: -
v_gene: TRBV6-5
d_gene: TRBD1
j_gene: TRBJ1-6

CDR3nt: TGTGCCAGCAGCTTAGGGACATCGGACTATGGCTACACCTTC
CDR3aa: CASSLGTSDYGYTF
abundance: -
v_gene: TRBV7-9
d_gene: -
j_gene: TRBJ1-2

CDR3nt: TGTGCCAGCAGTGGGGGTCGGGCCCGGGGTGGCTACACCTTC
CDR3aa: CASSGGRARGGYTF
abundance: -
v_gene: TRBV2
d_gene: -
j_gene: TRBJ1-2

CDR3nt: TGTGCCAGCAGCGTGGGCCCAAACCTCGGGCTGGGCGGGGGCACTGAAGCTTTCTTT
CDR3aa: CASSVGPNLGLGGGTEAFF
abundance: -
v_gene: TRBV9
d_gene: -
j_gene: TRBJ1-1

CDR3nt: TGTGCCAGCAGCTCCGGACAGGTTATTCGGTATGGCTACACCTTC
CDR3aa: CASSSGQVIRYGYTF
abundance: once
v_gene: TRBV7-9
d_gene: TRBD1
j_gene: TRBJ1-2

CDR3nt: TGTGCCAGCAGCTCCCCGGGACAGGGAGATGAGCAGTTCTTC
CDR3aa: CASSSPGQGDEQFF
abundance: -
v_gene: TRBV7-6
d_gene: TRBD1
j_gene: TRBJ2-1

CDR3nt: TGTGCCAGCAGACCCAGCGGGAGCAGCTCCTACGAGCAGTACTTC
CDR3aa: CASRPSGSSSYEQYF
abundance: -
v_gene: TRBV27
d_gene: TRBD2
j_gene: TRBJ2-7

CDR3nt: TGTGCCACCAGCAGAGATCCTCAGGTCGGGGAGCTGTTTTTT
CDR3aa: CATSRDPQVGELFF
abundance: -
v_gene: TRBV15
d_gene: -
j_gene: TRBJ2-2

CDR3nt: TGCGCCACGAAGGGGGAGTCAGATACGCAGTATTTT
CDR3aa: CATKGESDTQYF
abundance: -
v_gene: TRBV5-1
d_gene: -
j_gene: TRBJ2-3

CDR3nt: TGTGCCTGGAGAGAGACAGGGGGTGGAGAAAAACTGTTTTTT
CDR3aa: CAWRETGGGEKLFF
abundance: -
v_gene: TRBV30
d_gene: TRBD1
j_gene: TRBJ1-4

CDR3nt: TGCAGCGTTGGGGCCATCGCCGATACGCAGTATTTT
CDR3aa: CSVGAIADTQYF
abundance: -
v_gene: TRBV29-1
d_gene: -
j_gene: TRBJ2-3

CDR3nt: TGTGCCAGCAGCCCTTCCTTAGCGGGAGTTGGGAGAAAGACCCAGTACTTC
CDR3aa: CASSPSLAGVGRKTQYF
abundance: -
v_gene: TRBV3-1/TRBV3-2
d_gene: TRBD2
j_gene: TRBJ2-5

CDR3nt: TGTGCCAGCAGCCATTCTTTAGCGGGATCCCAACAGACCCAGTACTTC
CDR3aa: CASSHSLAGSQQTQYF
abundance: -
v_gene: TRBV5-4
d_gene: TRBD2
j_gene: TRBJ2-5

CDR3nt: TGTGCCACCAGTGATGCCCTGACTAGCGGGAGACCCAATGAGCAGTTCTTC
CDR3aa: CATSDALTSGRPNEQFF
abundance: -
v_gene: TRBV24-1
d_gene: TRBD2
j_gene: TRBJ2-1

CDR3nt: TGTGCCAGCAGCCAGGAGGATGGGCCTAATGAAAAACTGTTTTTT
CDR3aa: CASSQEDGPNEKLFF
abundance: -
v_gene: TRBV4-2
d_gene: -
j_gene: TRBJ1-4

CDR3nt: TGTGCCTGGAGTGTACTCCGGGACTCTGGAAACACCATATATTTT
CDR3aa: CAWSVLRDSGNTIYF
abundance: once
v_gene: TRBV30
d_gene: -
j_gene: TRBJ1-3

CDR3nt: TGTGCCAGCAGTGAAGTAGCTAGCGGAAATGAGCAGTTCTTC
CDR3aa: CASSEVASGNEQFF
abundance: -
v_gene: TRBV2
d_gene: TRBD2
j_gene: TRBJ2-1

CDR3nt: TGTGCCAGCAGCTATCCGGGACAGATCTATGGCTACACCTTC
CDR3aa: CASSYPGQIYGYTF
abundance: -
v_gene: TRBV28
d_gene: TRBD1
j_gene: TRBJ1-2

CDR3nt: TGTGCCAGCAGCCAAACATCAGTGGCAGAAAAACTGTTTTTT
CDR3aa: CASSQTSVAEKLFF
abundance: once
v_gene: TRBV3-1/TRBV3-2
d_gene: -
j_gene: TRBJ1-4

CDR3nt: TGTGCCAGTCTGAGCGGGGGCAATCAGCCCCAGCATTTT
CDR3aa: CASLSGGNQPQHF
abundance: -
v_gene: TRBV12-3/TRBV12-4
d_gene: -
j_gene: TRBJ1-5

CDR3nt: TGTGCCAGCAGCAGACCGGGACAGGGAATATATTTT
CDR3aa: CASSRPGQGIYF
abundance: few
v_gene: TRBV21-1
d_gene: -
j_gene: TRBJ1-3

CDR3nt: TGTGCCAGCAGCCGACCGCTGGGACAGGGCACTGAAGCTTTCTTT
CDR3aa: CASSRPLGQGTEAFF
abundance: -
v_gene: TRBV7-8
d_gene: TRBD1
j_gene: TRBJ1-1

CDR3nt: TGTGCCAGTAAAGACAGGGATTATAGCAATCAGCCCCAGCATTTT
CDR3aa: CASKDRDYSNQPQHF
abundance: -
v_gene: TRBV19
d_gene: TRBD1
j_gene: TRBJ1-5

CDR3nt: TGTGCCAGCAGTTCTTCTACCCTGGACTATGGCTACACCTTC
CDR3aa: CASSSSTLDYGYTF
abundance: -
v_gene: TRBV28
d_gene: -
j_gene: TRBJ1-2

CDR3nt: TGTGCCACCAGCGAGAGCGAGGGACACCCTGAGCAGTACTTC
CDR3aa: CATSESEGHPEQYF
abundance: -
v_gene: TRBV15
d_gene: -
j_gene: TRBJ2-7

CDR3nt: TGTGCCAGCAGCTACGGACAGGGGGAGACCCAGTACTTC
CDR3aa: CASSYGQGETQYF
abundance: -
v_gene: TRBV7-3
d_gene: TRBD1
j_gene: TRBJ2-5

CDR3nt: TGTGCCAGCAGTAATTCGGGACTGACGGCATCGATGGTCTTC
CDR3aa: CASSNSGLTASMVF
abundance: -
v_gene: TRBV6-5
d_gene: -
j_gene: TRBJ2-1

CDR3nt: TGCGCCAGCAGCTTGGGTCTAGCGGGAGGGCCGTACAATGAGCAGTTCTTC
CDR3aa: CASSLGLAGGPYNEQFF
abundance: -
v_gene: TRBV5-1
d_gene: TRBD2
j_gene: TRBJ2-1

CDR3nt: TGCGCCAGCAGCCCAGAGGGGACAGTGGGTTCACATGGCTACACCTTC
CDR3aa: CASSPEGTVGSHGYTF
abundance: -
v_gene: TRBV5-1
d_gene: TRBD1
j_gene: TRBJ1-2

CDR3nt: TGTGCCAGCAGTTACAGACCGAGGGGGAATCAGCCCCAGCATTTT
CDR3aa: CASSYRPRGNQPQHF
abundance: -
v_gene: TRBV6-6
d_gene: -
j_gene: TRBJ1-5

CDR3nt: TGTGCCAGCAGCCCCTGGGCCCAGGGAAGGAGTTCACCCCTCCACTTT
CDR3aa: CASSPWAQGRSSPLHF
abundance: -
v_gene: TRBV7-9
d_gene: -
j_gene: TRBJ1-6